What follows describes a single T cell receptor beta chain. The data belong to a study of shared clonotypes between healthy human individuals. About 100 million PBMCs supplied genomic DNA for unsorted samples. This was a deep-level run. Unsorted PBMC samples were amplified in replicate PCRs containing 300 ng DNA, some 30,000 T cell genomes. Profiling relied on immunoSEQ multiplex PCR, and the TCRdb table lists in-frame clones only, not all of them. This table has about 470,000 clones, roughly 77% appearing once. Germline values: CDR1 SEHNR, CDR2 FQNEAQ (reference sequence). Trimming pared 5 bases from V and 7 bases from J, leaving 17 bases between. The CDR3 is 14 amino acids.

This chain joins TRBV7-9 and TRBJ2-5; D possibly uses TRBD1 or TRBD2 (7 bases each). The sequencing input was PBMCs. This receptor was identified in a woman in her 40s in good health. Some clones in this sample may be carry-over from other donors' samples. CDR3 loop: CASSPQGGRRTQYF. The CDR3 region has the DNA TGTGCCAGCAGCCCCCAGGGGGGGCGGCGGACCCAGTACTTC.